This T cell receptor beta chain stems from a study of blood T cell repertoires in COVID-19. On the study more broadly: Acute and convalescent COVID-19 specimens originated in the United States, Italy and Spain. Sources were T cells, B-cell-depleted T cells, or PBMCs; the material itself was cDNA or gDNA.

Original processing notes: Nucleated cell number was recorded as an estimate derived from reference gene primer amplification. Data came from immunoSEQ multiplex PCR; TCRdb stores just in-frame clones and leaves some out. That table gives V, J and clone size, and the DNA gave D and trimming. The data contain 150,000 to 200,000 clones, about nine tenths of them singletons. This CDR3 is 19 amino acids long. The junction had 13 bases not matched to a gene; V was cut back by 4 bases and J by 0 bases. CDR1 SGDLS and CDR2 YYNGEE come from the germline V gene. The receptor was isolated from an older man with acute or convalescent COVID-19. Sequencing input: peripheral blood. The chain links TRBV9 to TRBJ2-1, with 10 bases fitting TRBD2. CDR3: CASSFSLAGDFGSYNEQFF. The CDR3 nucleotides are TGTGCCAGCAGCTTCTCCCTAGCGGGAGACTTTGGCTCCTACAATGAGCAGTTCTTC.